In its sample, the clone carrying this T cell receptor (beta chain) was seen once. Original analysis: Researchers report that nucleated cell counts were estimated from reference gene primer amplification. Profiling relied on immunoSEQ multiplex PCR, and the TCRdb table lists in-frame clones only, not all of them. V, J and clone size reflect that table, while D and trimming were determined from the DNA. This sample yields a few hundred thousand clones, of which 85% are seen a single time; 7.2% belongs to the top ten. These data are taken from a study of blood T cell repertoires in COVID-19. The overall study: Samples of COVID-19 (acute and convalescent) were obtained from the United States, Italy and Spain. Sources were T cells, B-cell-depleted T cells, or PBMCs; the material itself was cDNA or gDNA.

J was trimmed by 4 bases and V by 0 bases; bases with no gene match: 7. Looked up from germline, CDR1 is SGHNT and CDR2 is YYREEE (reference sequence). This CDR3 spans 17 amino acids. Sequencing input: peripheral blood. This TCR derives from a human donor in a cohort sampled during active COVID-19. The V and J genes are TRBV5-4 and TRBJ2-3; 11 bases match TRBD2. Written as DNA, the CDR3 is TGTGCCAGCAGCTTGGCCTTCGGTAGCGGGGGGGCAGATACGCAGTATTTT. Protein product: CASSLAFGSGGADTQYF.